One and the same sample provided the 3 T cell receptor beta chains below, sequenced in a study of blood T cells in healthy people across ages. The second PCR ran roughly 7 to 12 cycles with a sample-barcoded 5' primer and J-beta primers. From the 5' RACE reads, TCRdb called clonotypes with MiXCR, one entry per CDR3 protein. This repertoire shows some 1.5 million distinct CDR3 sequences, approximately 42% found once; its top ten account for approximately 4%. Sequencing was done on a sample of blood. These receptors were taken from a woman between 18 and 30 years old in good health.

The chain employs TRBV29-1 and TRBJ2-1, with 7 bases lining up with TRBD1. The J call may be wrong; the DNA end is better matched by TRBJ2-7. The CDR3 loop spans 13 amino acids. Germline V gene data show CDR1 as SQVTM and CDR2 as ANQGSEA. The CDR3 reads CSLDTGEYNEQYF. The CDR3 bases are TGCAGCCTAGATACAGGGGAATACAATGAGCAGTACTTC.

The chain couples TRBV12-3 or TRBV12-4 to TRBJ1-1; D is perhaps TRBD1 (5 bases). This CDR3 spans 14 amino acids. Trimming pared 5 bases from V and 6 bases from J, leaving 16 bases between. The CDR3 protein is CASSLDTSRAEAFF. DNA for the CDR3: TGTGCCAGCAGTCTGGACACCTCTCGAGCTGAAGCTTTCTTT.

Turning to this clonotype: A clone one base away is much larger, so this may be a read error. The chain links TRBV20-1 to TRBJ2-7, with 8 bases identical to TRBD2. The J call may be faulty, since TRBJ2-4 better matches the DNA end. The germline V gene encodes CDR1 DFQATT and CDR2 SNEGSKA (reference sequence). The CDR3 covers 19 residues. For the CDR3, the DNA is TGCAGTGCCAAGGGGCGGGAGGAGGGCTTCCCACTAGCCAAAAACATTCAGTACTTC. Its translation is CSAKGREEGFPLAKNIQYF.